The rows below give T cell receptor beta chains drawn from one sample of a study of CD8 T cells in Susac syndrome. TCRdb used MiXCR to reprocess the immunoSEQ multiplex PCR reads, holding one entry per CDR3 protein. The sample holds about 76,000 distinct CDR3 sequences, around 90% seen once. The sequenced material came from CD8+ T cells from PBMCs. The receptors derive from a human donor with multiple sclerosis. Both conserved end residues are trimmed from each CDR3.

V: TRBV6-5; J: TRBJ2-7; CDR3: ASSRRLYSYEQY
V: TRBV20-1; J: TRBJ1-2; CDR3: SARDGETVYGYT
V: TRBV24-1; J: TRBJ2-3; CDR3: ATSSGGLAEPDTQY
V: TRBV19; J: TRBJ2-7; CDR3: ASSLDVRYEQY
V: TRBV5-6; J: TRBJ2-3; CDR3: ASSQTSFTDTQY
V: TRBV6-6; J: TRBJ1-1; CDR3: ASIIGRLNTEAF
V: TRBV5-4; J: TRBJ2-7; CDR3: ASSFGTPGYEQY
V: TRBV2; J: TRBJ2-1; CDR3: ASSVTGFSYNEQF
V: TRBV6-5; J: TRBJ2-3; CDR3: ASSYTPSGRTDTQY
V: TRBV28; J: TRBJ2-7; CDR3: ASSFRGRIEYEQY
V: TRBV5-1; J: TRBJ2-3; CDR3: ASSFRRAGTDTQY
V: TRBV19; J: TRBJ1-1; CDR3: ASSKSGGTEAF
V: TRBV27; J: TRBJ2-7; CDR3: ASSALFSYEQY
V: TRBV27; J: TRBJ1-2; CDR3: ASSLGRAYGYT
V: TRBV28; J: TRBJ2-1; CDR3: ASSFPESGGDDNEQF
V: TRBV12-3/TRBV12-4; J: TRBJ2-4; CDR3: ASTGQGEDKNIQY
V: TRBV4-3; J: TRBJ2-7; CDR3: ASSQDRNYEQY
V: TRBV2; J: TRBJ1-1; CDR3: ASGLGMNTEAF
V: TRBV28; J: TRBJ1-1; CDR3: ASTPTMNTEAF
V: TRBV15; J: TRBJ1-1; CDR3: ATSREHRVQGATEAF
V: TRBV9; J: TRBJ1-2; CDR3: ASSVGRGIYGYT
V: TRBV20-1; J: TRBJ2-3; CDR3: SARDGQDATDTQY
V: TRBV6-1; J: TRBJ2-1; CDR3: ASSSSGPGYNEQF
V: TRBV28; J: TRBJ2-7; CDR3: ASSQTGGFYEQY
V: TRBV5-6; J: TRBJ1-1; CDR3: ASSLARNTEAF
V: TRBV12-5; J: TRBJ2-7; CDR3: ASGPQDRGYEQY
V: TRBV27; J: TRBJ2-3; CDR3: ASSPSTSGSTDTQY
V: TRBV7-9; J: TRBJ2-5; CDR3: ASSPVGLGETQY
V: TRBV4-3; J: TRBJ2-5; CDR3: ASSQSRGPGETQY
V: TRBV28; J: TRBJ2-7; CDR3: ASSYLSYEQY
V: TRBV12-3/TRBV12-4; J: TRBJ2-1; CDR3: ASSPRSSGMNEQF
V: TRBV27; J: TRBJ2-7; CDR3: ASSWASGPYEQY
V: TRBV29-1; J: TRBJ1-1; CDR3: SALNTEAF
V: TRBV9; J: TRBJ2-5; CDR3: ASSGGQADPQETQY
V: TRBV27; J: TRBJ2-1; CDR3: ASKDRELYNEQF
V: TRBV6-5; J: TRBJ1-1; CDR3: ASSLRGDLVEAF
V: TRBV15; J: TRBJ2-1; CDR3: ATSRTGALNNEQF
V: TRBV7-9; J: TRBJ1-2; CDR3: ASSFGQYGYT
V: TRBV6-5; J: TRBJ1-5; CDR3: ASSSGQGRSNQPQH
V: TRBV21-1; J: TRBJ2-7; CDR3: ASSKVPGLAQGWRNEQY
V: TRBV3-1; J: TRBJ2-5; CDR3: ASSPAEGTVQETQY
V: TRBV15; J: TRBJ2-7; CDR3: ATSAQGRYEQY
V: TRBV11-1; J: TRBJ2-5; CDR3: ASSSPGGGETQY
V: TRBV28; J: TRBJ2-1; CDR3: ASSLGLAGNGGDNEQF
V: TRBV9; J: TRBJ1-4; CDR3: ASSNPALSGSNEKLF
V: TRBV6-2/TRBV6-3; J: TRBJ2-1; CDR3: ASSRPGYNEQF
V: TRBV20-1; J: TRBJ2-7; CDR3: SARSGQMYEQY
V: TRBV7-9; J: TRBJ2-3; CDR3: ASSLPLAGAISSTDTQY
V: TRBV5-4; J: TRBJ1-2; CDR3: ASSLGGSSYGYT
V: TRBV3-1; J: TRBJ2-3; CDR3: ASSQAQEGQETDTQY
V: TRBV20-1; J: TRBJ1-4; CDR3: SAREIQVGGEKLF
V: TRBV20-1; J: TRBJ2-7; CDR3: SAPGLGVYEQY
V: TRBV6-1; J: TRBJ1-5; CDR3: ASSREQENQPQH
V: TRBV7-8; J: TRBJ2-4; CDR3: ASSLGAGGQNIQY
V: TRBV5-4; J: TRBJ2-1; CDR3: ASSFRGTSYNEQF
V: TRBV28; J: TRBJ1-2; CDR3: ASSSPRQGNYGYT
V: TRBV6-5; J: TRBJ1-3; CDR3: ASSYSGQGNSGNTIY
V: TRBV6-5; J: TRBJ1-2; CDR3: ASSYTPGGPYGYT